This TCR beta chain was sequenced in a study of OX40 agonist ivuxolimab in advanced cancers. The CDR3 consists of 15 residues. From germline, CDR1 is SGHRS and CDR2 YFSETQ. The V gene lost 2 bases and the J gene lost 1 base, with 13 bases spanning the gap. Generated by immunoSEQ multiplex PCR, the TCRdb table keeps only in-frame clones and is missing some. The table has about 74,000 clones, around 89% seen once; the top ten hold around 0.95%. Enrollment shut out patients with autoimmune disease history or systemic immunosuppression. The source was CD4+ or CD8+ T cells sorted from blood, collected in a trial of the OX40 agonist ivuxolimab. The clonotype originates from an adult with an advanced solid tumor such as melanoma, head and neck, liver or kidney cancer. V is TRBV5-1 and J is TRBJ2-7; TRBD1 might be the D (7 bases). The DNA of the CDR3 is TGCGCCAGCAGCTTAGGAGGGACAGAGTCCTACGAGCAGTACTTC. It encodes CASSLGGTESYEQYF.